The 25 T cell receptor beta chains presented below share a single source sample, sequenced in a study of chemoradiotherapy in HPV16-positive cancers. Here immunoSEQ multiplex PCR was the method, and the copy in TCRdb shows in-frame clones only, minus some. The sample holds 15,000 to 20,000 clones, about 74% seen once. Sequenced material: tumor tissue, taken from a patient who underwent chemoradiotherapy. The receptors derive from a human donor with HPV-associated anogenital cancer.

The rearrangement joins TRBV6-5 to TRBJ1-2, with D perhaps TRBD1 (6 bases). CDR3 size: 15 residues. Germline V gives CDR1 MNHEY, CDR2 SVGAGI. V gave up 5 bases and J gave up 7 bases, with 20 bases separating them. CDR3 protein: CASSDYGQGQGGYTF. The CDR3 bases are TGTGCCAGCAGTGACTACGGCCAGGGGCAAGGTGGCTACACCTTC.

The rearrangement uses TRBV9 and TRBJ2-2; 8 bases align to TRBD2. The trim removed 3 bases at V and 6 bases at J, leaving 10 bases unmatched. The V gene's germline CDR1 is SGDLS and CDR2 YYNGEE. This CDR3 region has 16 residues. CDR3 sequence: CASSASGLARAGELFF. The DNA for the CDR3 is TGTGCCAGCAGCGCCTCCGGACTAGCCCGGGCCGGGGAGCTGTTTTTT.

The V and J genes are TRBV6-1 and TRBJ2-3; D possibly corresponds to TRBD1 (6 bases). CDR3 length: 14 amino acids. Germline assignment: CDR1 MNHNS and CDR2 SASEGT. Trimming removed 2 bases from V and 3 bases from J, with 9 bases in between. Here the CDR3 DNA reads TGTGCCAGCAGTGAACTTACAGGGACAGATACGCAGTATTTT. As protein: CASSELTGTDTQYF.

This clone was seen more than once but under ten times. The chain joins TRBV6-4 to TRBJ2-5, with TRBD1 matching 7 bases. The CDR3 length is 18 residues. V shed 2 bases, J shed 5 bases, and the junction held 17 bases outside the gene matches. Germline CDR1 MRHNA, CDR2 SNTAGT. CDR3 sequence (DNA): TGTGCCAGCAGTGACCGCTCACCGACAGGGAAGGAAGGGGAGACCCAGTACTTC. Its protein product is CASSDRSPTGKEGETQYF.

The chain employs TRBV11-2 and TRBJ1-2, with 9 nucleotides matching TRBD1. The CDR3 has 15 amino acids. The V and J ends lost 5 bases and 2 bases, in that order; junction bases with no gene match: 6. The V gene's germline CDR1 is SGHAT and CDR2 FQNNGV. CDR3 sequence: CASSARQGVNYGYTF. For the CDR3, the DNA is TGTGCCAGCAGCGCTCGACAGGGGGTGAACTATGGCTACACCTTC.

This rearrangement joins TRBV7-1 to TRBJ2-7, with TRBD2 matching over 8 bases. TRBV7-1 carries the ORF label, with uncertain function. Trimming cost V 4 bases and J 2 bases; bases outside gene matches: 10. There are 16 residues in the CDR3. The CDR3, as DNA: TGTGCCAGCAGCTTAGAGTCTAGCGGGCGACCCTACGAGCAGTACTTC. It encodes CASSLESSGRPYEQYF.

The V gene is TRBV7-3, the J gene TRBJ2-3; D is ambiguous. The length of the CDR3 is 12 residues. V was pared by 7 bases and J by 4 bases, with 9 bases between. CDR1 and CDR2 from the germline V gene are SGHTA and FQGTGA. CDR3 protein: CASTDIPDTQYF. The CDR3 DNA reads TGTGCCAGCACCGACATTCCAGATACGCAGTATTTT.

The chain links TRBV29-1 to TRBJ2-5; TRBD2 agrees at 9 bases. The DNA end is a closer match to TRBJ2-7, so the J assignment may be wrong. Germline V gene data show CDR1 as SQVTM and CDR2 as ANQGSEA. The CDR3 has 13 residues. CDR3 DNA sequence: TGCAGCGTTGAAGATAGGACTAGCGCCGAGCAGTACTTC. It yields the protein CSVEDRTSAEQYF.

The chain couples TRBV5-4 to TRBJ2-3; 14 bases are a match to TRBD2. This CDR3 has 15 residues. Germline V lookup: CDR1 SGHNT, CDR2 YYREEE (reference sequence). The trim removed 4 bases at V and 8 bases at J, leaving 6 bases unmatched. CDR3 region: CASSPGTSGSLTQYF. In DNA form, the CDR3 reads TGTGCCAGCAGCCCCGGGACTAGCGGGAGCCTTACGCAGTATTTT.

This rearrangement joins TRBV28 to TRBJ1-2, with a weak D call TRBD1 (5 bases). This CDR3 region has 15 residues. CDR1 and CDR2 (germline): MDHEN, SYDVKM. V lost 4 bases to trimming and J lost 4 bases, with 16 bases between them. The CDR3 spells CASSSLQGIGYGYTF. The CDR3 DNA is TGTGCCAGCAGTTCTCTCCAGGGAATAGGCTATGGCTACACCTTC.

This clone has a handful of counts. The gene calls are TRBV28 and TRBJ2-1, with TRBD1 matching over 7 bases. The CDR3 is 16 residues long. Germline lookup yields CDR1 MDHEN and CDR2 SYDVKM. Trimming took 4 bases from V and 4 from J; bases not matched to a gene: 10. Written as DNA, the CDR3 is TGTGCCAGCAGTTCACTAAGACAGGGAAGGTACAATGAGCAGTTCTTC. Translated: CASSSLRQGRYNEQFF.

The J gene is TRBJ2-5, the V gene TRBV15; D unresolved. With 2 bases removed from V and 1 base from J, the gap between germline ends came to 5 bases. Germline lookup yields CDR1 LNHNV and CDR2 YYDKDF (reference sequence). The CDR3 is made up of 13 amino acids. The CDR3 DNA follows: TGTGCCACCAGCAGAAGGTTCCAAGAGACCCAGTACTTC. Residues: CATSRRFQETQYF.

The chain carries TRBV7-9 and TRBJ1-2, with 7 nucleotides matching TRBD1. Germline-derived CDR1 and CDR2 are SEHNR and FQNEAQ (reference sequence). The V segment lost 1 base and the J segment 2 bases; nucleotides outside the gene matches: 16. This CDR3 has 19 amino acids. CDR3 protein: CASSLDHRGSRRENYGYTF. CDR3 DNA sequence: TGTGCCAGCAGCTTAGACCACAGGGGATCACGGAGAGAAAACTATGGCTACACCTTC.

This CDR3 is CASQMGRNPSYEQYF. DNA of the CDR3: TGTGCCAGTCAAATGGGCCGGAACCCCTCCTACGAGCAGTACTTC. V gene TRBV11-2 combines with J gene TRBJ2-7; no clear D gene. CDR3 length equals 15 residues. V was pared by 9 bases and J by 0 bases, with 18 bases between. CDR1 is SGHAT, CDR2 FQNNGV, per germline.

This clone came up a few times. V usage is TRBV7-9 and J usage is TRBJ1-6; D unresolved. The CDR3 spans 15 residues. Trimming removed 4 bases from V and 8 bases from J, with 15 bases in between. CDR1 SEHNR and CDR2 FQNEAQ come from the germline V gene (reference sequence). The CDR3 nucleotides are TGTGCCAGCAGCTCACCGACCAGTTTTGATTCACCCCTCCACTTT. It encodes CASSSPTSFDSPLHF.

The chain combines TRBV9 with TRBJ1-1; unclear D gene. CDR1 and CDR2 from the germline V gene are SGDLS and YYNGEE. Trimming cost V 1 base and J 1 base, with 5 bases left between them. There are 13 residues in the CDR3. The CDR3 protein is CASSVRPNTEAFF. The DNA for the CDR3 is TGTGCCAGCAGCGTACGGCCGAACACTGAAGCTTTCTTT.

V gene TRBV6-5 combines with J gene TRBJ2-7; possible D gene TRBD1, 6 bases. This CDR3 is 15 amino acids long. CDR1 MNHEY and CDR2 SVGAGI come from the germline V gene. Trimming cost V 4 bases and J 0 bases, with 13 bases left between them. As DNA, the CDR3 is TGTGCCAGCAGTTGGGGCAGGGGAAGCTCCTACGAGCAGTACTTC. This translates into CASSWGRGSSYEQYF.

The table lists this clone with a count of one. The J gene is TRBJ1-2, the V gene TRBV2; weak D call: TRBD1 (5 bases). V was shortened by 7 bases and J by 3 bases, with 12 bases between the two germline ends. Per the germline V gene, CDR1 is SNHLY and CDR2 is FYNNEI. This CDR3 is built from 13 residues. The CDR3 bases are TGTGCCAGCAAACCTCAGGGCCACTATGGCTACACCTTC. It translates to CASKPQGHYGYTF.

This chain uses TRBV5-4 with TRBJ2-3, with 8 bases fitting TRBD2. Unmatched junction bases numbered 5, after V lost 2 bases and J lost 3 bases. Germline V CDR1 and CDR2: SGHNT, YYREEE (reference sequence). The CDR3 totals 15 residues. The CDR3 region is CASSFTGGPTDTQYF. Here the CDR3 DNA reads TGTGCCAGCAGCTTCACGGGAGGGCCGACAGATACGCAGTATTTT.

This sequence joins TRBV7-6 and TRBJ2-3; D is unresolved. The CDR3 spans 13 residues. CDR1 is SGHVS, CDR2 FNYEAQ, per germline. V lost 1 base and J 5 bases, leaving 7 bases between the germline ends. CDR3 sequence reads: CASSLGGKDTQYF. Here the CDR3 DNA reads TGTGCCAGCAGCTTAGGTGGGAAAGATACGCAGTATTTT.

This sequence joins TRBV11-2 and TRBJ1-1; D is uncertain. CDR1 is SGHAT and CDR2 is FQNNGV in the germline V gene. This CDR3 region has 13 residues. The V and J ends lost 4 bases and 4 bases respectively, with 10 bases between them. The CDR3 region is CASSYQSSTEAFF. CDR3 DNA: TGTGCCAGCAGCTATCAAAGCAGCACTGAAGCTTTCTTT.

The V gene is TRBV29-1, the J gene TRBJ2-1, with a tentative D call TRBD2 (6 bases). The V gene's germline CDR1 is SQVTM and CDR2 ANQGSEA. V lost 5 bases and J lost 6, with 14 bases in between. The CDR3 covers 13 residues. The CDR3 nucleotides are TGCAGCGTTAGCCAGACTAGTGCCAATGAGCAGTTCTTC. Protein product: CSVSQTSANEQFF.

The V gene is TRBV5-4, the J gene TRBJ1-2; D is unclear. Trimming removed 0 bases from V and 0 bases from J, with 6 bases in between. CDR3 length: 14 amino acids. Per germline, CDR1 SGHNT and CDR2 YYREEE (reference sequence). The CDR3 DNA reads TGTGCCAGCAGCTTGGGGACGTCTAACTATGGCTACACCTTC. Its protein product is CASSLGTSNYGYTF. Based on the CDR3 plus reference TRBV5-4 and TRBJ1-2, the full variable domain is ETGVTQSPTHLIKTRGQQVTLRCSSQSGHNTVSWYQQALGQGPQFIFQYYREEENGRGNFPPRFSGLQFPNYSSELNVNALELDDSALYLCASSLGTSNYGYTFGSGTRLTVV.

The chain joins TRBV9 to TRBJ1-1; no clear D gene. In germline, CDR1 is SGDLS, CDR2 YYNGEE. V was pared by 0 bases and J by 5 bases, with 14 bases between. The CDR3 consists of 15 residues. The chain's CDR3 is CASSVGGRFQTEAFF. DNA for the CDR3: TGTGCCAGCAGCGTAGGAGGGAGATTTCAGACTGAAGCTTTCTTT.

The chain links TRBV7-9 to TRBJ2-5; 10 positions agree with TRBD1. The CDR3 runs to 15 residues. V lost 3 bases, J lost 1 base, and 2 bases stayed unmatched. Germline V CDR1 and CDR2: SEHNR, FQNEAQ (reference sequence). The DNA for the CDR3 is TGTGCCAGCAGCTTGGGACAGGGGCGCCAAGAGACCCAGTACTTC. Amino acids: CASSLGQGRQETQYF.